The 10 T cell receptor beta chains below all came from one sample that was sequenced in a study of shared clonotypes between healthy human individuals. CD45RO-negative CD8 cells positively selected for CCR7 made up the naive population, which excluded terminally differentiated effector memory CD45RA+ cells. Method: immunoSEQ multiplex PCR; TCRdb's copy keeps in-frame clones and lacks some. Found here are 450,000 to 700,000 clones, nearly 97% of them singletons; the top ten hold less than 0.13%. Sequencing was carried out using naive CD8+ T cells sorted from blood. The source of these receptors is a woman younger than 45 in good health.

The chain combines TRBV9 with TRBJ2-1; no clear D gene. The ends were cut back, 0 bases at V and 6 bases at J, with 16 bases in the middle. CDR1 and CDR2 from the germline V gene are SGDLS and YYNGEE. The CDR3 is 16 residues long. The CDR3: CASSVAWARSFNEQFF. CDR3 bases: TGTGCCAGCAGCGTAGCGTGGGCTAGATCATTCAATGAGCAGTTCTTC. Full variable domain (remainder filled in from reference TRBV9 and TRBJ2-1): DSGVTQTPKHLITATGQRVTLRCSPRSGDLSVYWYQQSLDQGLQFLIQYYNGEERAKGNILERFSAQQFPDLHSELNLSSLELGDSALYFCASSVAWARSFNEQFFGPGTRLTVL.

Comment on this clone: This same CDR3 is encoded by further DNA sequences in the sample. This rearrangement joins TRBV13 to TRBJ2-7; TRBD1 agrees at 8 bases. The length of the CDR3 is 14 residues. Germline-derived CDR1 and CDR2 are PRHDT and FYEKMQ (reference sequence). V was pared by 5 bases and J by 3 bases, with 6 bases of the junction left unmatched. CDR3 coding DNA: TGTGCCAGCAGCCCTGGGACAGGTAACTACGAGCAGTACTTC. This gives the protein CASSPGTGNYEQYF. Full variable domain (outside the CDR3, taken from reference TRBV13 and TRBJ2-7): AAGVIQSPRHLIKEKRETATLKCYPIPRHDTVYWYQQGPGQDPQFLISFYEKMQSDKGSIPDRFSAQQFSDYHSELNMSSLELGDSALYFCASSPGTGNYEQYFGPGTRLTVT.

V usage is TRBV2 and J usage is TRBJ2-1; D may match TRBD1 or TRBD2 (5 bases each). The CDR3 is 14 residues long. In germline, CDR1 is SNHLY, CDR2 FYNNEI. The V and J ends lost 3 bases and 13 bases respectively, with 19 bases between them. The CDR3 coding sequence is TGTGCCAGCAGTGATACCCCTTCCCGGGACCAACAGTTCTTC. This codes for CASSDTPSRDQQFF.

The gene calls are TRBV5-1 and TRBJ2-1; D is perhaps TRBD1 (6 bases). This CDR3 is 14 amino acids long. The germline CDR1 and CDR2 sequences are SGHRS and YFSETQ. The germline V and J ends were trimmed by 0 bases and 8 bases, with 12 bases remaining between them. CDR3 coding DNA: TGCGCCAGCAGCTTGGGTAGGGGGAACGATGAGCAGTTCTTC. It specifies CASSLGRGNDEQFF.

V usage is TRBV5-1 and J usage is TRBJ2-7; TRBD2 aligns across 10 bases. This CDR3 contains 14 residues. Germline V gene sequence: CDR1 SGHRS, CDR2 YFSETQ. V was clipped by 0 bases and J by 4 bases; unmatched bases: 1. CDR3 coding DNA: TGCGCCAGCAGCTTGGGGACTAGCGGATACGAGCAGTACTTC. Protein sequence: CASSLGTSGYEQYF.

The chain carries TRBV6-5 and TRBJ2-7, with D uncertain. The germline CDR1 and CDR2 sequences are MNHEY and SVGAGI. The V gene lost 8 bases and the J gene lost 0 bases, with 14 bases spanning the gap. CDR3 length: 14 residues. CDR3 in amino acids: CASGLPESSYEQYF. In nucleotides, the CDR3 is TGTGCCAGCGGGTTACCCGAAAGCTCCTACGAGCAGTACTTC.

The rearrangement links TRBV7-9 to TRBJ2-7; D call uncertain. V was trimmed by 7 bases and J by 2 bases, leaving 15 bases between them. Germline CDR1 reads SEHNR; CDR2 reads FQNEAQ (reference sequence). This CDR3 is built from 14 residues. The CDR3 DNA is TGTGCCAGCAACCACCTTTTTTCCCCCTACGAGCAGTACTTC. As protein: CASNHLFSPYEQYF.

V is TRBV27 and J is TRBJ2-7; the match to TRBD1 covers 8 bases. The length of the CDR3 is 15 residues. Trimming at V came to 2 bases and at J to 4 bases, leaving 7 bases not matched to a gene. The germline V gene has CDR1 MNHEY and CDR2 SMNVEV (reference sequence). CDR3 sequence reads: CASSLRRQGAYEQYF. CDR3 bases: TGTGCCAGCAGTTTAAGGCGTCAGGGGGCTTACGAGCAGTACTTC.

This chain joins TRBV2 and TRBJ2-3; no firm D call. Trimming cost V 3 bases and J 2 bases, with 9 bases left between them. Germline V lookup: CDR1 SNHLY, CDR2 FYNNEI. The CDR3 is 14 amino acids. Here the CDR3 reads CASSEGRNTDTQYF. In DNA, the CDR3 is TGTGCCAGCAGTGAGGGCCGGAACACAGATACGCAGTATTTT.

The V call is TRBV18, the J call TRBJ2-7, with TRBD1 as a possible D gene (6 bases). Deletions cut 6 bases from V and 2 bases from J, with 11 bases between. The CDR3 totals 13 residues. Germline CDR1 and CDR2: KGHSH and LQKENI. The CDR3 protein is CASSRGGTYEQYF. In DNA, the CDR3 is TGTGCCAGCTCCCGAGGGGGTACCTACGAGCAGTACTTC.